The rows below give T cell receptor beta chains drawn from one sample of a study of OX40 agonist ivuxolimab in advanced cancers. Here immunoSEQ multiplex PCR was the method, and the copy in TCRdb shows in-frame clones only, minus some. This table has more than 10,000 clones, 79% appearing once. Sample: CD4+ or CD8+ T cells sorted from blood, taken in a trial of the OX40 agonist ivuxolimab. These receptors originate from an adult with an advanced solid tumor such as melanoma, head and neck, liver or kidney cancer. Each CDR3 is given with its conserved first and last residue. The D gene is left open where the match is weak. A row's size may be missing; if present it is once, few, many or a size class.

D gene: NA; J gene: TRBJ1-5; V gene: TRBV19; clone size: NA; CDR3 DNA: TGTGCCAGTAGTATTCAAGAGGGAACGGATCAGCCCCAGCATTTT; CDR3 protein: CASSIQEGTDQPQHF
D gene: TRBD1; J gene: TRBJ1-5; V gene: TRBV5-5; clone size: NA; CDR3 DNA: TGTGCCAGCAGCTTGGAGGGGGGACAGGGCAATCAGCCCCAGCATTTT; CDR3 protein: CASSLEGGQGNQPQHF
D gene: NA; J gene: TRBJ1-6; V gene: TRBV9; clone size: NA; CDR3 DNA: TGTGCCAGCAGCGTACAGGGCGGCTATTCACCCCTCCACTTT; CDR3 protein: CASSVQGGYSPLHF
D gene: TRBD1; J gene: TRBJ2-2; V gene: TRBV29-1; clone size: NA; CDR3 DNA: TGCAGCGTCACCGGGACAGACCTCACCGGGGAGCTGTTTTTT; CDR3 protein: CSVTGTDLTGELFF
D gene: NA; J gene: TRBJ1-2; V gene: TRBV19; clone size: NA; CDR3 DNA: TGTGCCAGTAAGGTTAACCGGGGCAGTTCCCTCTATGGCTACACCTTC; CDR3 protein: CASKVNRGSSLYGYTF
D gene: NA; J gene: TRBJ2-7; V gene: TRBV25-1; clone size: NA; CDR3 DNA: TGTGCCAGCAGTGAATATGTTCCGGGATACGAGCAGTACTTC; CDR3 protein: CASSEYVPGYEQYF
D gene: NA; J gene: TRBJ1-2; V gene: TRBV27; clone size: few; CDR3 DNA: TGTGCCAGCAGTTTATTTTCGGGGGGGCTGAACTATGGCTACACCTTC; CDR3 protein: CASSLFSGGLNYGYTF
D gene: NA; J gene: TRBJ1-1; V gene: TRBV9; clone size: once; CDR3 DNA: TGTGCCAGCAGCACGGGGAGGGAACGGACTGAAGCTTTCTTT; CDR3 protein: CASSTGRERTEAFF
D gene: NA; J gene: TRBJ2-7; V gene: TRBV4-2; clone size: NA; CDR3 DNA: TGTGCCAGCAGCCAAGGGGCGGGACGCTACGAGCAGTACTTC; CDR3 protein: CASSQGAGRYEQYF
D gene: NA; J gene: TRBJ2-1; V gene: TRBV27; clone size: NA; CDR3 DNA: TGTGCCAGCAGTAGTTTGGAGAATGAGCAGTTCTTC; CDR3 protein: CASSSLENEQFF
D gene: NA; J gene: TRBJ2-3; V gene: TRBV7-9; clone size: NA; CDR3 DNA: TGTGCCAGCAGCCGTAGGTCGGGGCCCGCAGATACGCAGTATTTT; CDR3 protein: CASSRRSGPADTQYF
D gene: NA; J gene: TRBJ2-1; V gene: TRBV9; clone size: NA; CDR3 DNA: TGTGCCAGCAGCCAGGTAGGGCCTATCGGAAATGAGCAGTTCTTC; CDR3 protein: CASSQVGPIGNEQFF
D gene: TRBD2; J gene: TRBJ2-5; V gene: TRBV14; clone size: NA; CDR3 DNA: TGTGCCAGCAGCCGAGGGGACTCGTGGGGGGGAGAGACCCAGTACTTC; CDR3 protein: CASSRGDSWGGETQYF
D gene: NA; J gene: TRBJ1-2; V gene: TRBV13; clone size: NA; CDR3 DNA: TGTGCCAGCTCGGCGGCAGGGAACTATGGCTACACCTTC; CDR3 protein: CASSAAGNYGYTF
D gene: NA; J gene: TRBJ1-1; V gene: TRBV19; clone size: NA; CDR3 DNA: TGTGCCAGTAACCATGGGCCCGGGACTGAAGCTTTCTTT; CDR3 protein: CASNHGPGTEAFF
D gene: NA; J gene: TRBJ2-3; V gene: TRBV6-4; clone size: medium-sized; CDR3 DNA: TGTGCCAGCAGTAGGGTCACTGAAGATACGCAGTATTTT; CDR3 protein: CASSRVTEDTQYF
D gene: NA; J gene: TRBJ2-7; V gene: TRBV6-1; clone size: NA; CDR3 DNA: TGTGCCAGCAGTTTTGGCTACGAGCAGTACTTC; CDR3 protein: CASSFGYEQYF
D gene: TRBD1; J gene: TRBJ1-5; V gene: TRBV7-2; clone size: few; CDR3 DNA: TGTGCCAGCAGCTTAGATACAGGGGGCAATCAGCCCCAGCATTTT; CDR3 protein: CASSLDTGGNQPQHF
D gene: TRBD1; J gene: TRBJ2-3; V gene: TRBV29-1; clone size: NA; CDR3 DNA: TGCAGCGTCCCCCGACAGGGCGAGGGAACGCAGTATTTT; CDR3 protein: CSVPRQGEGTQYF
D gene: TRBD2; J gene: TRBJ2-2; V gene: TRBV25-1; clone size: NA; CDR3 DNA: TGTGCCAGCAGTGACAGGGGGCTAAGCGGGAGGGGCAACGGGGAGCTGTTTTTT; CDR3 protein: CASSDRGLSGRGNGELFF
D gene: TRBD2; J gene: TRBJ2-3; V gene: TRBV5-4; clone size: NA; CDR3 DNA: TGCGCCAGCAGCCATGGACTAGCGGGAGCCGATACGCAGTATTTT; CDR3 protein: CASSHGLAGADTQYF
D gene: NA; J gene: TRBJ2-3; V gene: TRBV5-5; clone size: NA; CDR3 DNA: TGTGCCAGCAGCTTGGGGGCAGGGTACACAGATACGCAGTATTTT; CDR3 protein: CASSLGAGYTDTQYF
D gene: NA; J gene: TRBJ2-7; V gene: TRBV2; clone size: NA; CDR3 DNA: TGTGCCAGCAGTGATTTAGGGAGTTCCTACGAGCAGTACTTC; CDR3 protein: CASSDLGSSYEQYF
D gene: NA; J gene: TRBJ1-1; V gene: TRBV7-3; clone size: NA; CDR3 DNA: TGTGCCAGCAGCTTAGGCCCAGGGAACACTGAAGCTTTCTTT; CDR3 protein: CASSLGPGNTEAFF
D gene: NA; J gene: TRBJ1-1; V gene: TRBV28; clone size: NA; CDR3 DNA: TGTGCCAGCAGTTTTTCCGGTGGAGTCGGGGGTCGCTCTCTGTTTGAAGCTTTCTTT; CDR3 protein: CASSFSGGVGGRSLFEAFF
D gene: NA; J gene: TRBJ1-2; V gene: TRBV7-9; clone size: NA; CDR3 DNA: TGTGCCAGCAGCTTACAGGGAACTAACTATGGCTACACCTTC; CDR3 protein: CASSLQGTNYGYTF
D gene: TRBD2; J gene: TRBJ2-2; V gene: TRBV5-4; clone size: NA; CDR3 DNA: TGTGCCAGCAGCGCCGGACTAGGGGCGGGCGGGGAGCTGTTTTTT; CDR3 protein: CASSAGLGAGGELFF
D gene: NA; J gene: TRBJ1-1; V gene: TRBV15; clone size: NA; CDR3 DNA: TGTGCCACCACCAAGGAGGTCCGCACTGAAGCTTTCTTT; CDR3 protein: CATTKEVRTEAFF
D gene: TRBD2; J gene: TRBJ2-3; V gene: TRBV7-2; clone size: NA; CDR3 DNA: TGTGCCAGCAGCCCGCCGGGTCGGAGCGGGGGGGATACGCAGTATTTT; CDR3 protein: CASSPPGRSGGDTQYF
D gene: TRBD1; J gene: TRBJ2-5; V gene: TRBV7-3; clone size: NA; CDR3 DNA: TGTGCCAGCAGCTTAACCCCGCCGACAGGGCTGAAAGAGACCCAGTACTTC; CDR3 protein: CASSLTPPTGLKETQYF
D gene: NA; J gene: TRBJ1-2; V gene: TRBV4-2; clone size: NA; CDR3 DNA: TGTGCCAGCAGCCAAGCTGGGGGTTTGGTGAGCTACACCTTC; CDR3 protein: CASSQAGGLVSYTF
D gene: TRBD1; J gene: TRBJ1-4; V gene: TRBV7-8; clone size: NA; CDR3 DNA: TGTGCCAGCAGCATGACAGGGGGCGCGGCAAAACTGTTTTTT; CDR3 protein: CASSMTGGAAKLFF
D gene: NA; J gene: TRBJ1-2; V gene: TRBV11-2; clone size: once; CDR3 DNA: TGTGCCGCCGGTTCCTATGGCTACACCTTC; CDR3 protein: CAAGSYGYTF
D gene: NA; J gene: TRBJ2-1; V gene: TRBV5-6; clone size: NA; CDR3 DNA: TGTGCCAGCAGACTTAGCGTGAGCTCCTACAATGAGCAGTTCTTC; CDR3 protein: CASRLSVSSYNEQFF
D gene: NA; J gene: TRBJ2-7; V gene: TRBV7-8; clone size: NA; CDR3 DNA: TGTGCCAGCAGCCCCTCTAACAACCGAGGGTACGAGCAGTACTTC; CDR3 protein: CASSPSNNRGYEQYF
D gene: NA; J gene: TRBJ1-1; V gene: TRBV27; clone size: NA; CDR3 DNA: TGTGCCAGCAGTTTATCTTACCCTGGGGGTACTGAAGCTTTCTTT; CDR3 protein: CASSLSYPGGTEAFF
D gene: TRBD2; J gene: TRBJ2-3; V gene: TRBV7-8; clone size: medium-sized; CDR3 DNA: TGTGCCAGCAGCGGGAGGGGAGGGACTAGCACAGATACGCAGTATTTT; CDR3 protein: CASSGRGGTSTDTQYF
D gene: NA; J gene: TRBJ2-7; V gene: TRBV7-9; clone size: NA; CDR3 DNA: TGTGCCAGCAGCTATGCCCCAGGGTGGCCCATGGAGCAGTACTTC; CDR3 protein: CASSYAPGWPMEQYF
D gene: TRBD2; J gene: TRBJ2-1; V gene: TRBV9; clone size: NA; CDR3 DNA: TGTGCCAGCAGCGTAGCTGGAAGCGGGAGCTCCTACAATGAGCAGTTCTTC; CDR3 protein: CASSVAGSGSSYNEQFF
D gene: NA; J gene: TRBJ1-6; V gene: TRBV19; clone size: NA; CDR3 DNA: TGTGCCAGTAGTATTACTGGGAACTCCTATAATTCACCCCTCCACTTT; CDR3 protein: CASSITGNSYNSPLHF
D gene: NA; J gene: TRBJ1-2; V gene: TRBV6-1; clone size: NA; CDR3 DNA: TGTGCCAGCAGTAACCGGGACCGGTCGTACTATGGCTACACCTTC; CDR3 protein: CASSNRDRSYYGYTF
D gene: TRBD2; J gene: TRBJ2-1; V gene: TRBV29-1; clone size: NA; CDR3 DNA: TGCAGCGATGGACTAGCGGGAGGGGTAGAGCAGTTCTTC; CDR3 protein: CSDGLAGGVEQFF